This is a list of T cell receptor beta chains from one sample in a study of T cells in Graves' hyperthyroidism and ophthalmopathy. TCRdb reprocessed the multiplex PCR reads via MiXCR and lists one record per CDR3 protein. Here the sample spans over 700,000 distinct CDR3 sequences, 35% to 40% being singletons. The sample was blood. These receptors originate from a man younger than 35 with Graves' hyperthyroidism. The CDR3 runs from the conserved cysteine through the conserved F or W. A D gene is named only where the DNA matches it firmly. Size values are once, few and many counts, or a class for expanded clones, and some rows have none.

clone_size: many; cdr3_length: 14; v_call: TRBV20-1; j_call: TRBJ2-6; d_call: -; cdr3_nt: TGCAGTGCCCCGTCCGTCTCTGGGGCCAACGTCCTGACTTTC; cdr3_aa: CSAPSVSGANVLTF
clone_size: -; cdr3_length: 12; v_call: TRBV29-1; j_call: TRBJ1-2; d_call: TRBD1; cdr3_nt: TGCAGCGTTATGACAGGGTTGAGGGGCTACACCTTC; cdr3_aa: CSVMTGLRGYTF
clone_size: few; cdr3_length: 13; v_call: TRBV9; j_call: TRBJ1-1; d_call: -; cdr3_nt: TGTGCCAGCAGCGTTACTTTTGTCACTGAAGCTTTCTTT; cdr3_aa: CASSVTFVTEAFF
clone_size: many; cdr3_length: 14; v_call: TRBV7-9; j_call: TRBJ1-2; d_call: -; cdr3_nt: TGTGCCAGCAGCTCCGGAGGGACTTTCTATGGCTACACCTTC; cdr3_aa: CASSSGGTFYGYTF
clone_size: few; cdr3_length: 14; v_call: TRBV19; j_call: TRBJ1-4; d_call: -; cdr3_nt: TGTGCCAGTAGTAAGATTATATCCGTGGAAAAACTGTTTTTT; cdr3_aa: CASSKIISVEKLFF
clone_size: -; cdr3_length: 14; v_call: TRBV20-1; j_call: TRBJ1-5; d_call: -; cdr3_nt: TGCAGTGCTAGAGATGACCAGTTCCTTCGACCCCAGCATTTT; cdr3_aa: CSARDDQFLRPQHF
clone_size: few; cdr3_length: 15; v_call: TRBV19; j_call: TRBJ2-7; d_call: TRBD1; cdr3_nt: TGTGCCAGTAGTATAGGCAGGGGGCTCTCCTACGAGCAGTACTTC; cdr3_aa: CASSIGRGLSYEQYF
clone_size: few; cdr3_length: 16; v_call: TRBV7-6; j_call: TRBJ2-7; d_call: -; cdr3_nt: TGTGCCAGCAGCTTAGATGAAGCGTACAGCTCCTACGAGCAGTACTTC; cdr3_aa: CASSLDEAYSSYEQYF
clone_size: -; cdr3_length: 13; v_call: TRBV11-2; j_call: TRBJ1-1; d_call: -; cdr3_nt: TGTGCCAGCAGCCTCGACGGGTGGAATCAAGCTTTCTTT; cdr3_aa: CASSLDGWNQAFF
clone_size: few; cdr3_length: 16; v_call: TRBV20-1; j_call: TRBJ1-2; d_call: TRBD1; cdr3_nt: TGCAGTGTAAGACAGGGGAGTGGGAGCAATTACTATGGCTACACCTTC; cdr3_aa: CSVRQGSGSNYYGYTF